The 8 T cell receptor beta chains below were found in one sample sequenced in a study of blood T cell repertoires in COVID-19. Profiling relied on immunoSEQ multiplex PCR, and the TCRdb table lists in-frame clones only, not all of them. The profile covers roughly 150,000 clones, with 75% to 90% appearing a single time and roughly 4% taken by the ten largest. Material: PBMCs or T cells enriched from blood (not recorded which). The source is a woman aged 40 to 50 who had been exposed to COVID-19.

J is TRBJ2-7 and V is TRBV4-1, with 16 bases aligning to TRBD2. The CDR3 runs to 19 residues. CDR1 and CDR2 (germline): MGHRA, YSYEKL. V shed 5 bases and J 1 base; nucleotides not matched to a gene: 11. In nucleotides, the CDR3 is TGCGCCAGCAGCGCATACGGGACTAGCGGGAGGGCGGGGTCCTACGAGCAGTACTTC. It codes for CASSAYGTSGRAGSYEQYF.

V gene TRBV4-1 combines with J gene TRBJ1-3, with 7 nucleotides matching TRBD1. CDR3 size: 17 residues. V was clipped by 1 base and J by 0 bases; unmatched bases: 6. Germline loops: CDR1 MGHRA, CDR2 YSYEKL. CDR3 DNA: TGCGCCAGCAGCCAAGGGGTAGGGGGCGACTCTGGAAACACCATATATTTT. It translates to CASSQGVGGDSGNTIYF.

The genes are TRBV2 and TRBJ1-2; D call uncertain. Germline-derived CDR1 and CDR2 are SNHLY and FYNNEI. The V end was cut by 0 bases, the J end by 8 bases, with 10 bases between. CDR3 length: 13 amino acids. This CDR3 reads CASSEARGQGYTF. In nucleotides, the CDR3 is TGTGCCAGCAGTGAAGCGCGCGGGCAGGGCTACACCTTC.

This clone appeared a few times. The chain recombines TRBV5-1 with TRBJ1-2, with TRBD1 matching 7 bases. The germline CDR1 and CDR2 sequences are SGHRS and YFSETQ. J lost 3 bases, V lost 4 bases, and 6 bases had no gene match. The CDR3 is made up of 14 amino acids. The DNA for the CDR3 is TGCGCCAGCAGCAACAGGACAGGAGACTATGGCTACACCTTC. The encoded protein is CASSNRTGDYGYTF.

The V call is TRBV19, the J call TRBJ1-6, with D possibly TRBD1 on 6 matching bases. CDR1 and CDR2 from the germline V gene are LNHDA and SQIVND (reference sequence). This CDR3 comprises 15 residues. V lost 3 bases to trimming and J lost 8 bases, with 14 bases between them. CDR3 region: CASSMNGQFYSPLHF. CDR3 coding DNA: TGTGCCAGTAGTATGAACGGACAGTTCTATTCACCCCTCCACTTT.

This sequence joins TRBV5-8 and TRBJ1-5, with D hard to call. Germline CDR1 reads SGHTS; CDR2 reads YDEGEE. V was trimmed by 2 bases and J by 6 bases, leaving 12 bases between them. The CDR3 totals 14 residues. The CDR3 loop is CASSFGVGSQPQHF. DNA of the CDR3: TGTGCCAGCAGCTTTGGAGTAGGGAGTCAGCCCCAGCATTTT.

The V and J genes are TRBV27 and TRBJ2-3; 14 bases map to TRBD2. V lost 5 bases to trimming and J lost 3 bases; unmatched junction nucleotides: 4. The germline CDR1 and CDR2 sequences are MNHEY and SMNVEV (reference sequence). The CDR3 extends over 16 amino acids. The CDR3 DNA sequence: TGTGCCAGCAGTCTCGGGACTAGCGGGAGTACAGATACGCAGTATTTT. This codes for CASSLGTSGSTDTQYF.

The gene calls are TRBV27 and TRBJ1-2; 7 bases match TRBD1. The CDR3 covers 13 residues. Trimming took 5 bases from V and 1 from J; bases not matched to a gene: 1. Germline V gene data show CDR1 as MNHEY and CDR2 as SMNVEV (reference sequence). The DNA of the CDR3 is TGTGCCAGCAGTCGGGACAGTAACTATGGCTACACCTTC. This translates into CASSRDSNYGYTF.